There are a few counts of the clone carrying this TCR beta chain. What it binds is not known. The V end was cut by 2 bases, the J end by 2 bases, with 13 bases between. This CDR3 comprises 15 residues. Germline V gene sequence: CDR1 MNHEY, CDR2 SMNVEV (reference sequence). The record originates from a study of T-cell memory formation after mild COVID-19. Findings and caveats of the study: CD4+ contracting clones were mainly CM and EM; CD8+ ones, EMRA. Researchers could not confirm that second-wave clones peaking on day 37 targeted SARS-CoV-2.

5'RACE primed from the constant segment yielded TCR alpha and TCR beta cDNA libraries bearing sample barcodes and UMIs. TCRdb recomputed calls from the 5' RACE reads with MiXCR, one row per CDR3 protein. The sample records 350,000 to 500,000 distinct CDR3 sequences, around 18% being singletons. Sample: PBMCs or a T cell subset sorted from them (not recorded which). The clonotype originates from an adult woman who had mild COVID-19 (a few samples of this study predate the infection). Cell type and time point are not known. This chain uses TRBV27 with TRBJ2-7; D is perhaps TRBD2 (5 bases). DNA of the CDR3: TGTGCCAGCAGTTTAATCCCCCGGGATCCCTACGAGCAGTACTTC. It codes for CASSLIPRDPYEQYF.